Below, one T cell receptor beta chain is given with its context. Every one of the donors was a Caucasian adult that lived in Nashville, Tennessee. This sample is part of a study of shared clonotypes between healthy human individuals. Assay runs were performed at deep level. For sorted subsets, about 0.2 ug DNA per replicate equaled approximately 30,000 T cell genomes. The protocol was immunoSEQ multiplex PCR, while the TCRdb copy is restricted to in-frame clones and leaves out a portion. There are 2 million to 2.5 million clones in the sample; approximately 95% occur only once, and 0.39% lies in the top ten. Germline values: CDR1 MGHRA, CDR2 YSYEKL. The CDR3 contains 15 residues. Trimming cost V 2 bases and J 2 bases, with 10 bases left between them.

This chain connects TRBV4-1 to TRBJ2-1; possible D gene TRBD1, 6 bases. The sample was naive CD4+ T cells from PBMCs. The subset denotes: CD45RA+ positively selected. This receptor was taken from a man in his late teens or twenties in good health. Some clones in this sample may be carry-over from other donors' samples. Here the CDR3 DNA reads TGCGCCAGCAGCCAACTCGGGACACCCTACAATGAGCAGTTCTTC. This sequence encodes CASSQLGTPYNEQFF.